The clone carrying this TCR beta chain was picked up a small number of times. In the original workflow: Nucleated cell counts were estimated from reference gene primer amplification. Clones were read by immunoSEQ multiplex PCR, and TCRdb kept only the in-frame ones, dropping some. The DNA gave D and trimming, while V, J and clone size come from that table. In the table there are about 34,000 clones, 60% to 80% of which are singletons. The entry originates in a study of blood T cell repertoires in COVID-19. Study information: Specimens from acute and convalescent COVID-19 originated in the United States, Italy and Spain. Sources were T cells, B-cell-depleted T cells, or PBMCs; the material itself was cDNA or gDNA.

Sequenced: peripheral blood. This TCR came from a human donor in a cohort sampled during active COVID-19.

The CDR3 protein is CASSLTQGNRNQPQHF. CDR3 in DNA: TGTGCCAGCAGCTTAACACAGGGTAATCGCAATCAGCCCCAGCATTTT. V and J are TRBV7-2 and TRBJ1-5; D may be TRBD1 (6 bases). Trimming left V 2 bases short and J 2 bases short, with 13 bases between. CDR1 and CDR2 (germline): SGHTA, FQGNSA. There are 16 residues in the CDR3.